In this sample, the clone carrying this T cell receptor beta chain turned up once. Antigen unknown. This sample is drawn from a study of graft-versus-host responses after intestinal transplantation. Overall study: Every transplant recipient was induced with anti-thymocyte globulin, then maintained on tacrolimus and steroids for roughly 3 years.

V lost 5 bases, J lost 3 bases, and 11 bases lay in between. The germline CDR1 and CDR2 sequences are MNHEY and SMNVEV (reference sequence). The CDR3 runs 13 residues. The method was immunoSEQ multiplex PCR; TCRdb's version includes in-frame clones alone and lacks a portion of them. The sample has 80,000 to 90,000 clones, roughly 89% seen once; the top ten hold about 0.29%. This clonotype originated in a human donor who received an intestinal transplant. J is TRBJ2-7 and V is TRBV27; D is possibly TRBD1 (5 bases). Sequenced material: unstimulated CD4+ T cells sorted from spleen or lymph node cells, taken before intestinal transplant. The CDR3 sequence is CASSPRTLYEQYF. The CDR3 DNA reads TGTGCCAGCAGTCCCAGGACACTCTACGAGCAGTACTTC.